Shown below are 24 T cell receptor beta chains from a single sample sequenced in a study of type 1 regulatory T cells (dated by TCRdb to about 2021). These TCRs are of unknown antigen specificity. Sequencing used an Illumina MiSeq. TCRdb trimmed public reads at Q25 via fastp, called clones via MiXCR and kept in-frame beta chains. Under each unique CDR3 protein, matching rows form one entry showing the most common genes and DNA. For this sample the table gives about 60,000 distinct CDR3 sequences, of which around 49% were detected only once. The ten largest clones add up to approximately 2% of the sample. Sequenced sample: cultured non-Tr1 T cells, either the whole culture or a sorted T cell fraction (not recorded which). The intended sense of this specimen's cell subset or site label: non-Tr1 population from the T-allo10 product. The receptors stem from a human donor in good health.

This clonotype was detected a few times. The chain carries TRBV18 and TRBJ1-6; D is perhaps TRBD1 (6 bases). Trimming removed 4 bases at V and 3 bases at J, with 7 bases between. The CDR3 has 14 amino acids. Germline V gene sequence: CDR1 KGHSH, CDR2 LQKENI. The DNA of the CDR3 is TGTGCCAGCTCACTGGACAGCTATAATTCACCCCTCCACTTT. Translated: CASSLDSYNSPLHF.

This sequence joins TRBV7-8 and TRBJ1-2; D not certain. The V gene's germline CDR1 is SGHVS and CDR2 FQNEAQ. The CDR3 is made up of 13 amino acids. V lost 6 bases, J lost 3 bases, and 11 bases lay in between. The chain's CDR3 is CASSVNRDYGYTF. The CDR3 region has the DNA TGTGCCAGCAGTGTGAATCGGGACTATGGCTACACCTTC.

The table lists this clonotype with a few counts. The J gene is TRBJ1-2, the V gene TRBV5-1; possible D gene TRBD1, 5 bases. V lost 5 bases and J 0 bases, leaving 11 bases between the germline ends. Germline values: CDR1 SGHRS, CDR2 YFSETQ. This CDR3 comprises 14 residues. The CDR3 DNA follows: TGCGCCAGCAGTTCCCAGACAGCTAACTATGGCTACACCTTC. Its translation is CASSSQTANYGYTF.

The gene calls are TRBV24-1 and TRBJ2-2, with 7 nucleotides matching TRBD1. This CDR3 spans 15 amino acids. The junction had 10 bases not matched to a gene; V was cut back by 9 bases and J by 4 bases. Germline loops: CDR1 KGHDR, CDR2 SFDVKD. The CDR3 bases are TGTGCCACCGGGTCGGGACAGCAATCCACCGGGGAGCTGTTTTTT. Translated: CATGSGQQSTGELFF.

This clonotype turned up a few times. The rearrangement links TRBV6-1 to TRBJ1-2, with 7 bases that match TRBD1. The CDR3 spans 18 residues. CDR1 MNHNS and CDR2 SASEGT come from the germline V gene. V was clipped by 8 bases and J by 4 bases; unmatched bases: 22. The CDR3 is CASSRDRGTASFLYGYTF. The DNA for the CDR3 is TGTGCCAGCTCTCGGGACCGAGGGACAGCCTCTTTCCTCTATGGCTACACCTTC.

The chain uses TRBV7-6 and TRBJ2-2, with D perhaps given as TRBD1 or TRBD2 (6 bases each). The CDR3 consists of 18 residues. V was trimmed by 5 bases and J by 2 bases, leaving 21 bases between them. Germline V gene lookup returns CDR1 SGHVS and CDR2 FNYEAQ. CDR3: CASSPRSRGPTNTGELFF. The CDR3 nucleotides are TGTGCCAGCAGCCCCAGAAGTCGGGGGCCTACAAACACCGGGGAGCTGTTTTTT.

This clonotype was counted a few times. The rearrangement uses TRBV12-3 or TRBV12-4 and TRBJ2-5; the D is unclear. V gave up 3 bases and J gave up 4 bases, with 12 bases separating them. The length of the CDR3 is 14 residues. The CDR3 region is CASSFYGHSETQYF. The CDR3 region has the DNA TGTGCCAGCAGTTTTTATGGGCACTCAGAGACCCAGTACTTC.

V and J are TRBV4-2 and TRBJ1-2, with D possibly TRBD1 on 5 matching bases. CDR1 is LGHNA, CDR2 YNFKEQ, per germline. The CDR3 contains 16 residues. V lost 0 bases and J 4 bases, leaving 15 bases between the germline ends. The CDR3 loop reads CASSQDLRGRFYGYTF. For the CDR3, the DNA is TGTGCCAGCAGCCAAGATTTGCGGGGGAGATTCTATGGCTACACCTTC.

The V call is TRBV2, the J call TRBJ2-1; a weak D match, TRBD2 (5 bases). Germline assignment: CDR1 SNHLY and CDR2 FYNNEI. Trimming left V 1 base short and J 6 bases short, with 10 bases between. The CDR3 is 14 residues long. The CDR3 DNA reads as TGTGCCAGCAGTGAAGGGGAACTAGTCAATGAGCAGTTCTTC. Encoded protein: CASSEGELVNEQFF.

This rearrangement joins TRBV5-6 to TRBJ1-2; D gene unclear. The CDR3 totals 14 residues. CDR1 and CDR2 (germline): SGHDT, YYEEEE. V lost 4 bases to trimming and J lost 0 bases, with 10 bases between them. The CDR3, as DNA: TGTGCCAGCAGCACCTCAAAAGCTAACTATGGCTACACCTTC. Amino acid sequence: CASSTSKANYGYTF. Together with reference TRBV5-6 and TRBJ1-2, the CDR3 gives the full variable domain: DAGVTQSPTHLIKTRGQQVTLRCSPKSGHDTVSWYQQALGQGPQFIFQYYEEEERQRGNFPDRFSGHQFPNYSSELNVNALLLGDSALYLCASSTSKANYGYTFGSGTRLTVV.

The DNA for the CDR3 is TGCAGTGCTAGAGAGGGGGAAGCATATCAGCCCCAGCATTTT. Residues: CSAREGEAYQPQHF. The rearrangement links TRBV20-1 to TRBJ1-5; D perhaps matches TRBD1 (5 bases). Germline V gene sequence: CDR1 DFQATT, CDR2 SNEGSKA (reference sequence). This CDR3 region has 14 residues. The V end lost 0 bases, the J end lost 5 bases, and 11 bases lay between the germline ends.

The genes are TRBV18 and TRBJ2-1, with no clear D. The germline V gene has CDR1 KGHSH and CDR2 LQKENI. V gave up 2 bases and J gave up 8 bases, with 4 bases separating them. There are 11 residues in the CDR3. This CDR3 reads CASSPIDEQFF. DNA of the CDR3: TGTGCCAGCTCACCAATAGATGAGCAGTTCTTC.

The chain joins TRBV20-1 to TRBJ2-3, with D tentatively TRBD1 (7 bases). The CDR3 has 12 amino acids. V dropped 6 bases and J dropped 6 bases, with 13 bases sitting between them. Germline V gene data show CDR1 as DFQATT and CDR2 as SNEGSKA (reference sequence). CDR3 sequence (DNA): TGCAGTGCAGACAGGGAGGTGGATACGCAGTATTTT. It is translated as CSADREVDTQYF.

The chain uses TRBV9 and TRBJ2-6; maybe TRBD2 (6 bases). With 4 bases removed from V and 0 bases from J, the gap between germline ends came to 11 bases. Looked up from germline, CDR1 is SGDLS and CDR2 is YYNGEE. The CDR3 has 16 amino acids. CDR3 residues: CASSRGRTSGANVLTF. The CDR3 DNA reads TGTGCCAGCAGCCGAGGGAGGACCTCTGGGGCCAACGTCCTGACTTTC.

The V call is TRBV29-1, the J call TRBJ1-2, with TRBD1 matching over 7 bases. CDR1 is SQVTM and CDR2 is ANQGSEA in the germline V gene. The CDR3 has 12 amino acids. J gave up 7 bases and V 6 bases, and 8 bases lay outside the gene matches. CDR3 in amino acids: CSVATGISGYTF. The CDR3, as DNA: TGCAGCGTCGCGACAGGGATCTCTGGCTACACCTTC.

The chain is built from TRBV5-1 and TRBJ2-2; TRBD1 agrees at 8 bases. The CDR3 has 15 residues. Germline assignment: CDR1 SGHRS and CDR2 YFSETQ. Losses at the gene ends were 3 bases for V and 6 bases for J; bases not matched to a gene: 7. The CDR3 nucleotides are TGCGCCAGCAGCTCGGACAGGGCCTCAGCCGGGGAGCTGTTTTTT. It specifies CASSSDRASAGELFF.

This rearrangement joins TRBV6-2 or TRBV6-3 to TRBJ2-3; D gene uncertain. Germline V gene lookup returns CDR1 MNHEY and CDR2 SVGEGT. The CDR3 spans 14 residues. V lost 4 bases, J lost 9 bases, and 17 bases lay in between. The CDR3 DNA sequence: TGTGCCAGCAGTTCCTTCCGCCTGAGCACGACGCAGTATTTT. This codes for CASSSFRLSTTQYF.

The CDR3 nucleotides read TGTGCCATCGGCGATCGGGGGCTGGTTAATGAAAAACTGTTTTTT. Its protein product is CAIGDRGLVNEKLFF. This chain connects TRBV10-3 to TRBJ1-4, with a weak D call TRBD1 (6 bases). Germline CDR1 is ENHRY and CDR2 is SYGVKD. V gave up 8 bases and J gave up 4 bases, with 17 bases separating them. The CDR3 is 15 residues long.

This sequence joins TRBV28 and TRBJ2-2, with 7 bases aligning to TRBD1. The junction had 17 bases not matched to a gene; V was cut back by 5 bases and J by 5 bases. The CDR3 runs 18 residues. Germline V lookup: CDR1 MDHEN, CDR2 SYDVKM. CDR3 protein: CASSPSTGSGMVTGELFF. In nucleotides, the CDR3 is TGTGCCAGCAGTCCTTCGACAGGGTCTGGGATGGTGACCGGGGAGCTGTTTTTT.

The V gene is TRBV5-1, the J gene TRBJ1-2; 8 bases align to TRBD1. Germline values: CDR1 SGHRS, CDR2 YFSETQ. Trimming at V came to 0 bases and at J to 8 bases, leaving 6 bases not matched to a gene. The CDR3 runs 14 residues. This chain's CDR3 is CASSLDPTGEGYTF. Written as DNA, the CDR3 is TGCGCCAGCAGCTTGGATCCGACAGGGGAAGGCTACACCTTC.

The CDR3 region has the DNA TGCAGTGCTAGAGACTTCGGGGCGGCTCAGCCCCAGCATTTT. Protein sequence: CSARDFGAAQPQHF. The V call is TRBV20-1, the J call TRBJ1-5; TRBD1 is a possible D gene (5 bases). The CDR3 totals 14 residues. Germline CDR1 is DFQATT and CDR2 is SNEGSKA (reference sequence). The germline V and J ends were trimmed by 0 bases and 6 bases, with 12 bases remaining between them.

This chain uses TRBV20-1 with TRBJ1-2, with D possibly matching TRBD1 (6 bases). Trimming stripped 0 bases from V and 4 bases from J, with 12 bases between. Germline CDR1 is DFQATT and CDR2 is SNEGSKA (reference sequence). This CDR3 is 14 amino acids long. CDR3 sequence reads: CSARDRGGVYGYTF. Here the CDR3 DNA reads TGCAGTGCTAGAGATCGAGGGGGAGTCTATGGCTACACCTTC.

The chain employs TRBV25-1 and TRBJ2-4; TRBD1 matches 8 bases. J lost 1 base, V lost 3 bases, and 2 bases had no gene match. Germline V gives CDR1 MGHDK, CDR2 SYGVNS. This CDR3 contains 15 residues. Here the CDR3 reads CASSDRGRAKNIQYF. The CDR3 DNA is TGTGCCAGCAGTGACAGGGGGCGGGCCAAAAACATTCAGTACTTC.

The rearrangement joins TRBV5-1 to TRBJ1-1; 7 positions match TRBD1. This CDR3 is 16 amino acids long. Trimming took 1 base from V and 3 from J; bases not matched to a gene: 9. Germline CDR1 and CDR2: SGHRS and YFSETQ. Here the CDR3 reads CASSLWPQGSDTEAFF. The CDR3 DNA follows: TGCGCCAGCAGCTTGTGGCCACAGGGGTCCGACACTGAAGCTTTCTTT.